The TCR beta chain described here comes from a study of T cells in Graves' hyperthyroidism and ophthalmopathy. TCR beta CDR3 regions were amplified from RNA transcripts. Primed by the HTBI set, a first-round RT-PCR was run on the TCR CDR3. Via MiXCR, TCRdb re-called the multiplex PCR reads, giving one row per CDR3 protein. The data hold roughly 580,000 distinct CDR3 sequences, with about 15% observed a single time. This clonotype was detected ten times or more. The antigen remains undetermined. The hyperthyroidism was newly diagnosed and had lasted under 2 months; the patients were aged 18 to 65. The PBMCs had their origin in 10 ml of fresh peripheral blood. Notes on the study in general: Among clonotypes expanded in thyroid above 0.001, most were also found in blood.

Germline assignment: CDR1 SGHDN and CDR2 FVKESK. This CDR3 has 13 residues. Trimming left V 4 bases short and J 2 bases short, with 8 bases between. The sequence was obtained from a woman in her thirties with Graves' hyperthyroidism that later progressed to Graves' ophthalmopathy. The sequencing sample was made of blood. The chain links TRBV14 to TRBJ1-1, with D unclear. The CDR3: CASSRNYNTEAFF. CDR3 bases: TGTGCCAGCAGCCGGAACTACAACACTGAAGCTTTCTTT. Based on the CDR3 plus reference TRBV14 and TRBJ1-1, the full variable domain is EAGVTQFPSHSVIEKGQTVTLRCDPISGHDNLYWYRRVMGKEIKFLLHFVKESKQDESGMPNNRFLAERTGGTYSTLKVQPAELEDSGVYFCASSRNYNTEAFFGQGTRLTVV.